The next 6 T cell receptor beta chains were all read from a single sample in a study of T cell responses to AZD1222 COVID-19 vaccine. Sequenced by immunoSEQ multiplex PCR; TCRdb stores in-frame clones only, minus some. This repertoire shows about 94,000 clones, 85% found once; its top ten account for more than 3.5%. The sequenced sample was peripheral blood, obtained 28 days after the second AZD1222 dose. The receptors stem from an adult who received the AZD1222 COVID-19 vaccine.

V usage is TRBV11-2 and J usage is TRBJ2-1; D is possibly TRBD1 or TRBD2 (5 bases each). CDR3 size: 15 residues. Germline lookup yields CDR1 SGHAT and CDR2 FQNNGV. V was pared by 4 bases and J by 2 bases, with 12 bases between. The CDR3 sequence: CASSSPRGPYNEQFF. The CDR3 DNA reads TGTGCCAGCAGCTCTCCTAGGGGACCCTACAATGAGCAGTTCTTC.

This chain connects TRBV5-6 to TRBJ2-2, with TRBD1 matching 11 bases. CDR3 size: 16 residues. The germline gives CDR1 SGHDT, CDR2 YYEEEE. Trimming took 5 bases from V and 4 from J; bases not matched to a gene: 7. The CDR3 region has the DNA TGTGCCAGCAGGCGGACAGGGGGCCCGAGCACCGGGGAGCTGTTTTTT. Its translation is CASRRTGGPSTGELFF.

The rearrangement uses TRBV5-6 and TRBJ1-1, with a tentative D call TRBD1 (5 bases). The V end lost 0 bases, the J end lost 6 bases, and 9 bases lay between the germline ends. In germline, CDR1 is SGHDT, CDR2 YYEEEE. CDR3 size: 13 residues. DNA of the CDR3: TGTGCCAGCAGCTTGGCAGGGACGCCTGAAGCTTTCTTT. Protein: CASSLAGTPEAFF.

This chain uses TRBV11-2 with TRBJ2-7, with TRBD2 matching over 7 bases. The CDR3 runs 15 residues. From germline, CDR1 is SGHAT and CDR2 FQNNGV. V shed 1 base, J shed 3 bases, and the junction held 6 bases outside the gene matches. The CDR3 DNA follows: TGTGCCAGCAGCTTAGCCCAGCGGGGTCTCTACGAGCAGTACTTC. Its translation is CASSLAQRGLYEQYF.

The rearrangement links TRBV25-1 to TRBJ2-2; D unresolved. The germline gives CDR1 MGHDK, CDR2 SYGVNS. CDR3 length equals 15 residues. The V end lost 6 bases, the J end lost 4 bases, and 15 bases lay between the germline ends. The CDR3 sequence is CASSPTYLSTGELFF. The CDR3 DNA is TGTGCCAGCAGCCCGACATACTTAAGCACCGGGGAGCTGTTTTTT. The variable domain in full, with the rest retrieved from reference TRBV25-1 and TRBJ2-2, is EADIYQTPRYLVIGTGKKITLECSQTMGHDKMYWYQQDPGMELHLIHYSYGVNSTEKGDLSSESTVSRIRTEHFPLTLESARPSHTSQYLCASSPTYLSTGELFFGEGSRLTVL.

CDR3 sequence (DNA): TGTGCCAGTAGTATGGTCGACAGGGGCTCTACCCAGCCCCAGCATTTT. Its protein product is CASSMVDRGSTQPQHF. V usage is TRBV19 and J usage is TRBJ1-5; 8 bases align to TRBD1. V shed 3 bases, J shed 7 bases, and the junction held 11 bases outside the gene matches. The CDR3 consists of 16 residues. Germline CDR1 LNHDA, CDR2 SQIVND (reference sequence). Full variable domain (outside the CDR3, taken from reference TRBV19 and TRBJ1-5): DGGITQSPKYLFRKEGQNVTLSCEQNLNHDAMYWYRQDPGQGLRLIYYSQIVNDFQKGDIAEGYSVSREKKESFPLTVTSAQKNPTAFYLCASSMVDRGSTQPQHFGDGTRLSIL.